Following are 25 T cell receptor beta chains from one sample sequenced in a study of Ad26.COV2.S vaccination and SARS-CoV-2 variants. Stated treatment: 15 to 20 received Ad26.COV2.S at low or high dose, single or two shots; about 5 received placebo; per-sample allocation not given. The samples were gathered on day 63 after the first injection of vaccine or placebo. This table comes from immunoSEQ multiplex PCR, and its TCRdb copy is limited to in-frame clones, with some not included. The repertoire includes about 410,000 clones, 92% of them detected once, and more than 1.5% sits in the top ten. The material was peripheral blood, obtained in a trial of Ad26.COV2.S vaccine versus placebo. These receptors originate from a person between 18 and 65 years old who received the Ad26.COV2.S COVID-19 vaccine or a placebo.

The chain links TRBV6-5 to TRBJ1-2, with TRBD1 as a possible D gene (5 bases). The germline CDR1 and CDR2 sequences are MNHEY and SVGAGI. The germline V and J ends were trimmed by 4 bases and 4 bases, with 16 bases remaining between them. The CDR3 has 15 residues. CDR3 nucleotide sequence: TGTGCCAGCAGTTCTCGTGCGGGCAGGGCCTATGGCTACACCTTC. This sequence encodes CASSSRAGRAYGYTF.

The table lists this clone with a count of one. The chain has TRBV9 and TRBJ2-5, with 8 bases matching TRBD2. With 1 base clipped from V and 5 bases from J, the junction kept 10 bases outside the gene matches. Germline CDR1 is SGDLS and CDR2 is YYNGEE. The length of the CDR3 is 16 residues. The CDR3 here is CASSVTAGGRGETQYF. CDR3 bases: TGTGCCAGCAGCGTAACGGCGGGGGGTAGGGGTGAGACCCAGTACTTC.

This chain uses TRBV9 with TRBJ2-1, with 10 nucleotides matching TRBD2. V was clipped by 4 bases and J by 1 base; unmatched bases: 20. Germline V gene sequence: CDR1 SGDLS, CDR2 YYNGEE. The CDR3 loop spans 21 amino acids. This CDR3 is CASSSHQILSGGAESYNEQFF. The CDR3 DNA reads TGTGCCAGCAGCTCTCATCAGATCCTGAGCGGGGGGGCCGAGTCCTACAATGAGCAGTTCTTC.

V is TRBV7-9 and J is TRBJ1-1, with 7 bases that match TRBD1. Germline V gene data show CDR1 as SEHNR and CDR2 as FQNEAQ (reference sequence). This CDR3 has 17 amino acids. The trim removed 4 bases at V and 2 bases at J, leaving 13 bases unmatched. CDR3 sequence: CASSSPPGTDDNTEAFF. The DNA for the CDR3 is TGTGCCAGCAGCTCCCCCCCCGGGACAGATGATAACACTGAAGCTTTCTTT. The whole variable domain, remainder taken from reference TRBV7-9 and TRBJ1-1, is DTGVSQNPRHKITKRGQNVTFRCDPISEHNRLYWYRQTLGQGPEFLTYFQNEAQLEKSRLLSDRFSAERPKGSFSTLEIQRTEQGDSAMYLCASSSPPGTDDNTEAFFGQGTRLTVV.

With respect to this clone: Other DNA sequences in the sample encode the same CDR3. The chain links TRBV6-5 to TRBJ2-7; TRBD2 aligns across 7 bases. Losses at the gene ends were 2 bases for V and 6 bases for J; bases not matched to a gene: 4. In germline, CDR1 is MNHEY, CDR2 SVGAGI. CDR3 length: 13 amino acids. The CDR3 DNA is TGTGCCAGCAGTTACGGCGGGGGAAGCGAGCAGTACTTC. Its protein product is CASSYGGGSEQYF.

The rearrangement joins TRBV6-5 to TRBJ2-5; no clear D. The length of the CDR3 is 14 residues. With 2 bases removed from V and 1 base from J, the gap between germline ends came to 8 bases. Looked up from germline, CDR1 is MNHEY and CDR2 is SVGAGI. The CDR3 loop reads CASSYLRSQETQYF. The CDR3 DNA sequence: TGTGCCAGCAGTTACCTCAGGAGCCAAGAGACCCAGTACTTC.

J is TRBJ1-4 and V is TRBV19; 9 bases align to TRBD1. V was clipped by 6 bases and J by 0 bases; unmatched bases: 11. Germline values: CDR1 LNHDA, CDR2 SQIVND (reference sequence). This CDR3 region has 18 residues. The CDR3 DNA follows: TGTGCCAGTAGCCCCCGTAAACAGGGGGCTACAACTAATGAAAAACTGTTTTTT. This translates into CASSPRKQGATTNEKLFF. Full variable domain (missing parts from reference TRBV19 and TRBJ1-4): DGGITQSPKYLFRKEGQNVTLSCEQNLNHDAMYWYRQDPGQGLRLIYYSQIVNDFQKGDIAEGYSVSREKKESFPLTVTSAQKNPTAFYLCASSPRKQGATTNEKLFFGSGTQLSVL.

The J gene is TRBJ2-7, the V gene TRBV6-6; possibly TRBD1 for D (6 bases). V was shortened by 5 bases and J by 3 bases, with 11 bases between the two germline ends. The V gene's germline CDR1 is MNHNY and CDR2 SVGAGI (reference sequence). This CDR3 comprises 13 residues. The DNA of the CDR3 is TGTGCCAGCAGTCCCCGACAGGTCTACGAGCAGTACTTC. It codes for CASSPRQVYEQYF.

V and J are TRBV5-1 and TRBJ1-1; 7 bases are a match to TRBD1. This CDR3 is built from 14 residues. With V trimmed by 4 bases and J by 1 base, 4 bases remained unmatched. Germline CDR1 SGHRS, CDR2 YFSETQ. The CDR3 sequence is CASSPNRGNTEAFF. CDR3 sequence (DNA): TGCGCCAGCAGCCCCAACAGGGGGAACACTGAAGCTTTCTTT.

This chain joins TRBV6-2 or TRBV6-3 and TRBJ1-5; D is uncertain. Trimming left V 5 bases short and J 0 bases short, with 8 bases between. The CDR3 extends over 14 amino acids. Germline CDR1 is MNHEY and CDR2 is SVGEGT. CDR3 sequence: CASSAANSNQPQHF. The CDR3 DNA sequence: TGTGCCAGCAGTGCTGCAAATAGCAATCAGCCCCAGCATTTT.

This chain joins TRBV12-3 or TRBV12-4 and TRBJ2-5; maybe TRBD1 (5 bases). Trimming removed 7 bases at V and 2 bases at J, with 11 bases between. The CDR3 is 13 amino acids. CDR3 amino acids: CASIPSGQETQYF. The CDR3 nucleotides read TGTGCCAGCATCCCTTCAGGGCAAGAGACCCAGTACTTC.

The chain links TRBV6-2 or TRBV6-3 to TRBJ1-2, with TRBD1 identical over 7 bases. The CDR3 consists of 15 residues. V shed 5 bases and J 2 bases; nucleotides not matched to a gene: 8. The germline V gene encodes CDR1 MNHEY and CDR2 SVGEGT. CDR3 DNA: TGTGCCAGCAGTCCCCGGACAGGTGAAAACTATGGCTACACCTTC. As protein: CASSPRTGENYGYTF.

The chain uses TRBV5-6 and TRBJ2-2; TRBD1 aligns across 8 bases. V lost 4 bases to trimming and J lost 5 bases; unmatched junction nucleotides: 4. The CDR3 runs 14 residues. Per germline, CDR1 SGHDT and CDR2 YYEEEE. DNA for the CDR3: TGTGCCAGCAGCGAAACAGGGGGGACCGGGGAGCTGTTTTTT. The encoded protein is CASSETGGTGELFF.

The V and J genes are TRBV7-9 and TRBJ1-4, with TRBD1 as a possible D gene (5 bases). The ends were cut back, 1 base at V and 5 bases at J, with 8 bases in the middle. There are 14 residues in the CDR3. Germline-derived CDR1 and CDR2 are SEHNR and FQNEAQ (reference sequence). The CDR3 sequence is CASSLGGQNEKLFF. In DNA form, the CDR3 reads TGTGCCAGCAGCTTAGGGGGCCAGAATGAAAAACTGTTTTTT.

The chain links TRBV5-4 to TRBJ2-3; either TRBD1 or TRBD2 may supply D (6 bases each). The CDR3 sequence is 15 residues long. The V gene's germline CDR1 is SGHNT and CDR2 YYREEE (reference sequence). Trimming removed 5 bases from V and 4 bases from J, with 17 bases in between. The CDR3 protein is CASRQGGTRPDTQYF. The CDR3 DNA reads TGTGCCAGCAGACAGGGTGGGACTCGACCAGATACGCAGTATTTT. Full variable domain (rest looked up from reference TRBV5-4 and TRBJ2-3): ETGVTQSPTHLIKTRGQQVTLRCSSQSGHNTVSWYQQALGQGPQFIFQYYREEENGRGNFPPRFSGLQFPNYSSELNVNALELDDSALYLCASRQGGTRPDTQYFGPGTRLTVL.

The chain joins TRBV2 to TRBJ1-5; D may be TRBD1 (6 bases). Trimming took 6 bases from V and 3 from J, leaving 9 bases between them. The CDR3 sequence is 13 residues long. Germline CDR1 reads SNHLY; CDR2 reads FYNNEI. The CDR3 coding sequence is TGTGCCAGCAGGGACAGTTTCAATCAGCCCCAGCATTTT. This encodes CASRDSFNQPQHF.

The chain couples TRBV14 to TRBJ1-2, with D possibly being TRBD1 (6 bases). This CDR3 has 17 amino acids. The germline V gene has CDR1 SGHDN and CDR2 FVKESK. V dropped 4 bases and J dropped 9 bases, with 27 bases sitting between them. CDR3 nucleotides: TGTGCCAGCAGCCCAGGGGAGAGGGGTCGACAACTCGAAAGCTACACCTTC. Its translation: CASSPGERGRQLESYTF.

This chain uses TRBV6-5 with TRBJ2-2; a possible D gene is TRBD1 (6 bases). Germline V gene data show CDR1 as MNHEY and CDR2 as SVGAGI. CDR3 length: 15 residues. Trimming left V 4 bases short and J 4 bases short, with 13 bases between. The DNA of the CDR3 is TGTGCCAGCAGTTCCGGCAGGGGTCCCACCGGGGAGCTGTTTTTT. It yields the protein CASSSGRGPTGELFF.

This rearrangement joins TRBV27 to TRBJ1-6; maybe TRBD1 (5 bases). Germline CDR1 is MNHEY and CDR2 is SMNVEV (reference sequence). The V end was cut by 5 bases, the J end by 4 bases, with 15 bases between. The CDR3 sequence is 16 residues long. The CDR3 DNA sequence: TGTGCCAGCAGTCTCCAGGGTGTGGGATATAATTCACCCCTCCACTTT. This sequence encodes CASSLQGVGYNSPLHF.

The V call is TRBV7-2, the J call TRBJ2-3, with 11 positions matching TRBD2. The germline CDR1 and CDR2 sequences are SGHTA and FQGNSA. The V segment lost 1 base and the J segment 2 bases; nucleotides outside the gene matches: 5. The CDR3 is 17 amino acids. The DNA for the CDR3 is TGTGCCAGCAGCTTAGTGGTACTAGCGGGGGCCACAGATACGCAGTATTTT. This translates into CASSLVVLAGATDTQYF.

The chain uses TRBV25-1 and TRBJ2-3; 13 nucleotides align to TRBD2. V lost 5 bases and J lost 3; bases outside the gene matches: 5. The CDR3 has 16 amino acids. CDR1 MGHDK and CDR2 SYGVNS come from the germline V gene. The CDR3 region is CASSPSLAGGTDTQYF. CDR3 nucleotides: TGTGCCAGCAGTCCATCACTAGCGGGGGGGACAGATACGCAGTATTTT.

The chain combines TRBV19 with TRBJ1-1; no reliable D call. CDR3 length: 15 residues. Looked up from germline, CDR1 is LNHDA and CDR2 is SQIVND (reference sequence). V gave up 4 bases and J gave up 1 base, with 13 bases separating them. For the CDR3, the DNA is TGTGCCAGTAGTACAGACCGGACCAGGAACACTGAAGCTTTCTTT. This gives the protein CASSTDRTRNTEAFF.

The chain joins TRBV27 to TRBJ1-1; D possibly corresponds to TRBD1 (5 bases). This CDR3 region has 15 residues. The germline CDR1 and CDR2 sequences are MNHEY and SMNVEV (reference sequence). V was trimmed by 7 bases and J by 0 bases, leaving 15 bases between them. CDR3 sequence: CASTPGGAMNTEAFF. In DNA, the CDR3 is TGTGCCAGCACTCCCGGCGGGGCTATGAACACTGAAGCTTTCTTT.

The DNA of the CDR3 is TGTGCCAGCAGGCTAGGGGGTTCCGGCACAGATACGCAGTATTTT. Translated: CASRLGGSGTDTQYF. The chain recombines TRBV6-5 with TRBJ2-3; tentative D call: TRBD1 (6 bases). Germline lookup yields CDR1 MNHEY and CDR2 SVGAGI. Trimming took 6 bases from V and 1 from J, leaving 14 bases between them. The CDR3 spans 15 residues.

The V call is TRBV6-2 or TRBV6-3, the J call TRBJ2-5, with D possibly being TRBD2 (5 bases). Germline V gene sequence: CDR1 MNHEY, CDR2 SVGEGT. V gave up 3 bases and J gave up 2 bases, with 19 bases separating them. This CDR3 comprises 17 residues. The CDR3 region has the DNA TGTGCCAGCAGTTATTCGAGAGGGCGAGGGAAACAAGAGACCCAGTACTTC. Its protein is CASSYSRGRGKQETQYF.